This T cell receptor (beta chain) originates from a study of T-cell reconstitution after alpha-beta-depleted transplantation in children. This clonotype was seen ten or more times. Germline V gene sequence: CDR1 SQVTM, CDR2 ANQGSEA. The V end lost 6 bases, the J end lost 2 bases, and 9 bases lay between the germline ends. The CDR3 has 12 residues. As it was prepared, the TCRbeta library received unique molecular identifiers. TCRdb processed the PCR reads anew with MiXCR; each CDR3 protein has one entry. The data contain 260,000 or so distinct CDR3 sequences, 12% of them seen just once; the ten biggest clones take up about 2.6%.

This TCR was recovered from a human donor who donated a stem cell graft to a child with acute lymphoblastic leukemia. The V and J genes are TRBV29-1 and TRBJ2-3; D might be TRBD2 (6 bases). The sample was PBMCs from the stem cell graft donor, taken from the stem cell graft. The CDR3 is CSVAGTTDTQYF. In DNA form, the CDR3 reads TGCAGCGTGGCGGGGACCACAGATACGCAGTATTTT.